A selection of T cell receptor beta chains follows, all from one sample in a study of T cell responses to AZD1222 COVID-19 vaccine. Clones were sequenced by immunoSEQ multiplex PCR, and TCRdb holds only the in-frame ones, with some missing. Here the sample spans approximately 89,000 clones, 80% to 95% being singletons. Sequenced here: peripheral blood, sampled on day 0 of MenACWY control vaccination. Receptors originate from an adult in good health. The CDR3 runs from the conserved cysteine through the conserved F or W. Fields, in order: V gene, D gene, J gene, clone size, CDR3 DNA, CDR3 protein. The D gene is left open where the match is weak. Part of the rows lack a size; the others show once, few, many or a class for expanded clones.

v_gene: TRBV24-1
d_gene: -
j_gene: TRBJ2-1
abundance: -
CDR3nt: TGTGCCACCAGTGACCCCTCCGGGGACTACAATGAGCAGTTCTTC
CDR3aa: CATSDPSGDYNEQFF

v_gene: TRBV7-2
d_gene: TRBD2
j_gene: TRBJ2-7
abundance: once
CDR3nt: TGTGCCAGCAGCTTGTGGGGCCCTAGCGGATCTTCCTACGAGCAGTACTTC
CDR3aa: CASSLWGPSGSSYEQYF

v_gene: TRBV7-9
d_gene: -
j_gene: TRBJ2-1
abundance: -
CDR3nt: TGTGCCAGCAGCGGACCGCAGAATGAGCAGTTCTTC
CDR3aa: CASSGPQNEQFF

v_gene: TRBV27
d_gene: -
j_gene: TRBJ2-7
abundance: -
CDR3nt: TGTGCCAGCAGTTTGTCGACTAGTTCCGAGCAGTACTTC
CDR3aa: CASSLSTSSEQYF

v_gene: TRBV7-9
d_gene: TRBD2
j_gene: TRBJ2-3
abundance: -
CDR3nt: TGTGCCAGCAGCTTTGGGGTAGCGGGACAAGATACGCAGTATTTT
CDR3aa: CASSFGVAGQDTQYF

v_gene: TRBV5-1
d_gene: -
j_gene: TRBJ2-3
abundance: -
CDR3nt: TGCGCCAGCAGCTCCCTCGGACGGATTCGCTCCGATACGCAGTATTTT
CDR3aa: CASSSLGRIRSDTQYF

v_gene: TRBV7-3
d_gene: TRBD2
j_gene: TRBJ2-2
abundance: -
CDR3nt: TGTGCCAGCAGCTTACAGCGGGAGTCCACCGGGGAGCTGTTTTTT
CDR3aa: CASSLQRESTGELFF

v_gene: TRBV6-5
d_gene: -
j_gene: TRBJ1-1
abundance: -
CDR3nt: TGTGCCAGCCTCAATGGGGGGCTCACTGAAGCTTTCTTT
CDR3aa: CASLNGGLTEAFF

v_gene: TRBV28
d_gene: -
j_gene: TRBJ2-1
abundance: -
CDR3nt: TGTGCCAGCAGTTTACTGAGCGGTTTAAACAATGAGCAGTTCTTC
CDR3aa: CASSLLSGLNNEQFF

v_gene: TRBV4-3
d_gene: -
j_gene: TRBJ1-2
abundance: -
CDR3nt: TGCGCCAGCAGCCAAGATAGGGAATTTGGCTACACCTTC
CDR3aa: CASSQDREFGYTF

v_gene: TRBV30
d_gene: TRBD1
j_gene: TRBJ1-5
abundance: -
CDR3nt: TGTGCCTCAGGACAGGCCGGTGGTCAGCCCCAGCATTTT
CDR3aa: CASGQAGGQPQHF

v_gene: TRBV6-4
d_gene: -
j_gene: TRBJ2-5
abundance: -
CDR3nt: TGTGCCAGCAGTGACGGTTCCACCCAGTACTTC
CDR3aa: CASSDGSTQYF

v_gene: TRBV9
d_gene: -
j_gene: TRBJ1-1
abundance: -
CDR3nt: TGTGCCAGCAGCGTATTGCAGGGGAACGCTGAAGCTTTCTTT
CDR3aa: CASSVLQGNAEAFF

v_gene: TRBV12-5
d_gene: -
j_gene: TRBJ1-4
abundance: -
CDR3nt: TGTGCTAGTGGTAGAGGGGGGACGACTAATGAAAAACTGTTTTTT
CDR3aa: CASGRGGTTNEKLFF

v_gene: TRBV2
d_gene: TRBD1
j_gene: TRBJ2-1
abundance: -
CDR3nt: TGTGCCGGCACACCCGGGACAGGGGAGCATGAGCAGTTCTTC
CDR3aa: CAGTPGTGEHEQFF

v_gene: TRBV6-2/TRBV6-3
d_gene: -
j_gene: TRBJ1-5
abundance: -
CDR3nt: TGTGCCAGCAGCCGGGAAAGGAGGGGAGTCAATCAGCCCCAGCATTTT
CDR3aa: CASSRERRGVNQPQHF

v_gene: TRBV7-6
d_gene: TRBD1
j_gene: TRBJ1-5
abundance: -
CDR3nt: TGTGCCAGCAGCTTAGACAGGGGAGGTCAGCCCCAGCATTTT
CDR3aa: CASSLDRGGQPQHF

v_gene: TRBV29-1
d_gene: -
j_gene: TRBJ1-2
abundance: -
CDR3nt: TGCAGCGTCCGGACGGAGTCAACGTACTATGGCTACACCTTC
CDR3aa: CSVRTESTYYGYTF

v_gene: TRBV28
d_gene: TRBD1
j_gene: TRBJ1-1
abundance: few
CDR3nt: TGTGCCAGCAGTTTAGGTGGGGGGACAGGGGGCGAAGCTTTCTTT
CDR3aa: CASSLGGGTGGEAFF

v_gene: TRBV5-6
d_gene: -
j_gene: TRBJ1-5
abundance: -
CDR3nt: TGTGCCAGCAGCTTGTCTTGGGTCCACACTCAGCCCCAGCATTTT
CDR3aa: CASSLSWVHTQPQHF

v_gene: TRBV7-6
d_gene: TRBD1
j_gene: TRBJ2-2
abundance: -
CDR3nt: TGTGCCAGCAGCCCAGGGACAGCCACGAACACCGGGGAGCTGTTTTTT
CDR3aa: CASSPGTATNTGELFF

v_gene: TRBV11-2
d_gene: -
j_gene: TRBJ2-1
abundance: -
CDR3nt: TGTGCCAGCAGCCCAGGTCGGGGTGAGCAGTTCTTC
CDR3aa: CASSPGRGEQFF

v_gene: TRBV2
d_gene: -
j_gene: TRBJ1-2
abundance: -
CDR3nt: TGTGCCAGCAGGCCAGGGGAGGACTATGGCTACACCTTC
CDR3aa: CASRPGEDYGYTF

v_gene: TRBV24-1
d_gene: -
j_gene: TRBJ1-2
abundance: -
CDR3nt: TGTGCCACCAGTGGTGGAAACTATGGCTACACCTTC
CDR3aa: CATSGGNYGYTF

v_gene: TRBV28
d_gene: -
j_gene: TRBJ1-4
abundance: -
CDR3nt: TGTGCCAGCAGTCTGGCAACAGACTGGAGTGAAAAACTGTTTTTT
CDR3aa: CASSLATDWSEKLFF

v_gene: TRBV7-9
d_gene: -
j_gene: TRBJ2-7
abundance: -
CDR3nt: TGTGCCAGCAGCTTCGTTTCCTACGAGCAGTACTTC
CDR3aa: CASSFVSYEQYF

v_gene: TRBV10-3
d_gene: TRBD1
j_gene: TRBJ1-2
abundance: -
CDR3nt: TGTGCCATCAGTGAGACGACAGGGACCTATGGCTACACCTTC
CDR3aa: CAISETTGTYGYTF

v_gene: TRBV10-3
d_gene: -
j_gene: TRBJ2-6
abundance: -
CDR3nt: TGTGCCATCAGTGACAGGGCTGGGGCCAACGTCCTGACTTTC
CDR3aa: CAISDRAGANVLTF

v_gene: TRBV3-1/TRBV3-2
d_gene: -
j_gene: TRBJ2-5
abundance: -
CDR3nt: TGTGCCAGCAGTCAGTCGTTACAGCAAGAGACCCAGTACTTC
CDR3aa: CASSQSLQQETQYF

v_gene: TRBV19
d_gene: -
j_gene: TRBJ1-1
abundance: -
CDR3nt: TGTGCCAGTAGTATAACCGGGACGATCAACACTGAAGCTTTCTTT
CDR3aa: CASSITGTINTEAFF

v_gene: TRBV3-1/TRBV3-2
d_gene: TRBD1
j_gene: TRBJ2-2
abundance: -
CDR3nt: TGTGCCAGCAGCCAAGATCGGGGGACAGGCAGGACCGGGGAGCTGTTTTTT
CDR3aa: CASSQDRGTGRTGELFF

v_gene: TRBV19
d_gene: -
j_gene: TRBJ1-2
abundance: -
CDR3nt: TGTGCCAGTAGTATAGTAAAGGCTGCAGGCGACTATGGCTACACCTTC
CDR3aa: CASSIVKAAGDYGYTF

v_gene: TRBV30
d_gene: TRBD2
j_gene: TRBJ2-3
abundance: -
CDR3nt: TGTGCCTGGACCACCCTTGGGCTAGCGGGAGCGAAAGATACGCAGTATTTT
CDR3aa: CAWTTLGLAGAKDTQYF

v_gene: TRBV7-9
d_gene: -
j_gene: TRBJ1-1
abundance: -
CDR3nt: TGTGCCAGCAGCTTAGCCCAGGGAGAAAACACTGAAGCTTTCTTT
CDR3aa: CASSLAQGENTEAFF